The 30 T cell receptor beta chains below all came from one sample that was sequenced in a study of CD8 T cells in Susac syndrome (dated by TCRdb to between 2018 and 2020). Library prep was done by the immunoSEQ multiplex PCR assay. RNA was extracted using the RNeasy kit, and about 0.45 to 1 ug of the RNA was reverse transcribed with random hexamers. TCRdb cleaned the public reads at Q25 with fastp, built clones with MiXCR and kept in-frame beta chains. Rows matching on CDR3 protein sequence are summarized as one entry with the most common DNA and genes. The sample yields 150,000 to 190,000 distinct CDR3 sequences; 90% to 95% were counted once. The top ten clones comprise approximately 0.15% of the sample. Sequences were obtained from CD4+ T cells from PBMCs. The receptors were gathered from a human donor with Susac syndrome.

The chain couples TRBV20-1 to TRBJ1-1, with D uncertain. The V gene's germline CDR1 is DFQATT and CDR2 SNEGSKA (reference sequence). This CDR3 is built from 11 residues. Trimming took 4 bases from V and 11 from J, leaving 14 bases between them. The CDR3 loop is CSAKTEAKAFF. For the CDR3, the DNA is TGCAGTGCTAAGACGGAGGCGAAGGCTTTCTTT.

This CDR3 reads CSARDYGFYGYTF. CDR3 coding DNA: TGCAGTGCAAGGGATTACGGCTTCTATGGCTACACCTTC. V and J are TRBV20-1 and TRBJ1-2; D unclear. CDR1 and CDR2 from the germline V gene are DFQATT and SNEGSKA (reference sequence). Trimming removed 6 bases from V and 4 bases from J, with 15 bases in between. The CDR3 runs to 13 residues.

The chain carries TRBV6-2 or TRBV6-3 and TRBJ1-1; TRBD1 matches 9 bases. The CDR3 is made up of 14 amino acids. In germline, CDR1 is MNHEY, CDR2 SVGEGT. The J segment lost 5 bases and the V segment lost 5 bases, leaving 6 bases of the junction unmatched. The CDR3 loop is CASSQRTGATEAFF. Here the CDR3 DNA reads TGTGCCAGCAGTCAACGGACAGGGGCGACTGAAGCTTTCTTT.

The gene calls are TRBV29-1 and TRBJ1-1; no reliable D call. The V gene lost 4 bases and the J gene lost 1 base, with 13 bases spanning the gap. The length of the CDR3 is 14 residues. Germline lookup yields CDR1 SQVTM and CDR2 ANQGSEA. The CDR3 loop reads CSVAGYRGNTEAFF. DNA for the CDR3: TGCAGCGTTGCTGGGTATAGAGGGAACACTGAAGCTTTCTTT.

This chain connects TRBV9 to TRBJ2-1, with 7 positions matching TRBD2. From germline, CDR1 is SGDLS and CDR2 YYNGEE. J was trimmed by 2 bases and V by 0 bases; bases with no gene match: 8. The CDR3 covers 17 residues. The CDR3 region is CASSVGPRAGTYNEQFF. The CDR3 DNA follows: TGTGCCAGCAGCGTAGGCCCTAGAGCGGGGACCTACAATGAGCAGTTCTTC.

This clonotype was recorded a few times. This chain joins TRBV18 and TRBJ1-4; no clear D. Between the trimmed V and J ends, which lost 0 bases and 7 bases, there was a span of 3 bases. This CDR3 is built from 12 residues. The germline gives CDR1 KGHSH, CDR2 LQKENI. CDR3 in DNA: TGTGCCAGCTCACCACCCGGTGAAAAACTGTTTTTT. Translating gives CASSPPGEKLFF.

The chain employs TRBV18 and TRBJ1-1; D ambiguous. The germline V and J ends were trimmed by 0 bases and 2 bases, with 10 bases remaining between them. Per germline, CDR1 KGHSH and CDR2 LQKENI. The CDR3 contains 15 residues. The CDR3 DNA is TGTGCCAGCTCACCACCTGACGGCGGTAACACTGAAGCTTTCTTT. It encodes CASSPPDGGNTEAFF.

J is TRBJ2-4 and V is TRBV5-1; D not resolved. The CDR3 has 15 residues. V dropped 4 bases and J dropped 1 base, with 12 bases sitting between them. The germline gives CDR1 SGHRS, CDR2 YFSETQ. CDR3: CASSPGVGAKNIQYF. In DNA, the CDR3 is TGCGCCAGCAGCCCCGGTGTAGGGGCCAAAAACATTCAGTACTTC.

The chain is built from TRBV29-1 and TRBJ2-7; D uncertain. V dropped 4 bases and J dropped 5 bases, with 12 bases sitting between them. The CDR3 spans 12 residues. CDR1 and CDR2 from the germline V gene are SQVTM and ANQGSEA. The CDR3 protein is CSVVPALNEQYF. Here the CDR3 DNA reads TGCAGCGTTGTTCCAGCGTTGAACGAGCAGTACTTC.

This chain links TRBV29-1 with TRBJ2-5; 11 nucleotides match TRBD2. Germline-derived CDR1 and CDR2 are SQVTM and ANQGSEA. V shed 7 bases, J shed 1 base, and the junction held 2 bases outside the gene matches. CDR3 length: 13 residues. The CDR3 DNA is TGCAGCGGGGGACTAGCGGTCCAAGAGACCCAGTACTTC. It encodes CSGGLAVQETQYF.

The chain recombines TRBV27 with TRBJ2-2, with D unclear. Germline assignment: CDR1 MNHEY and CDR2 SMNVEV (reference sequence). The length of the CDR3 is 13 residues. The V end lost 6 bases, the J end lost 4 bases, and 9 bases lay between the germline ends. In DNA form, the CDR3 reads TGTGCCAGCAGGCACCTAATCACCGGGGAGCTGTTTTTT. Its protein is CASRHLITGELFF.

The rearrangement uses TRBV20-1 and TRBJ2-7; no clear D. CDR3 length: 13 amino acids. Germline assignment: CDR1 DFQATT and CDR2 SNEGSKA (reference sequence). Trimming took off 3 bases at V and 2 bases at J, with 11 bases between the two ends. CDR3 bases: TGCAGTGCTAGTACCGGGCCGACCTACGAGCAGTACTTC. Translated, it gives CSASTGPTYEQYF.

This clonotype is a singleton in its sample. J is TRBJ2-7 and V is TRBV7-2; D gene unclear. CDR3 length equals 12 residues. Trimming removed 5 bases at V and 6 bases at J, with 11 bases between. CDR1 is SGHTA, CDR2 FQGNSA, per germline. Here the CDR3 DNA reads TGTGCCAGCAGCCTGATGAGAGGCGAGCAGTACTTC. Translating gives CASSLMRGEQYF.

This chain joins TRBV12-3 or TRBV12-4 and TRBJ2-7; D unclear. The CDR3 has 13 amino acids. The V end lost 6 bases, the J end lost 2 bases, and 11 bases lay between the germline ends. CDR3 coding DNA: TGTGCCAGCAGCCGACCAGGAACCTACGAGCAGTACTTC. Protein: CASSRPGTYEQYF.

The rearrangement joins TRBV7-9 to TRBJ2-2, with a tentative D call TRBD1 (6 bases). The CDR3 is 15 residues long. The germline gives CDR1 SEHNR, CDR2 FQNEAQ (reference sequence). Trimming left V 6 bases short and J 6 bases short, with 17 bases between. In DNA, the CDR3 is TGTGCCAGCAGTCTATCAGGGGTCGGGGCCGGGGAGCTGTTTTTT. Its translation: CASSLSGVGAGELFF.

This clonotype occurred once. V and J are TRBV12-3 or TRBV12-4 and TRBJ1-1; the D gene is possibly TRBD1 (6 bases). The CDR3 covers 14 residues. V gave up 2 bases and J gave up 6 bases, with 13 bases separating them. CDR3 region: CASSLLGGAAEAFF. CDR3 nucleotides: TGTGCCAGCAGTTTATTGGGGGGCGCGGCTGAAGCTTTCTTT.

The rearrangement uses TRBV5-1 and TRBJ2-5, with TRBD2 identical over 7 bases. With V trimmed by 5 bases and J by 7 bases, 11 bases remained unmatched. CDR1 and CDR2 (germline): SGHRS, YFSETQ. CDR3 length equals 14 residues. CDR3 sequence reads: CASRTERGVLTQYF. The DNA of the CDR3 is TGCGCCAGCAGAACAGAGCGGGGAGTTTTGACCCAGTACTTC.

In its sample, this clonotype was seen once. The J gene is TRBJ1-4, the V gene TRBV7-9; D remains ambiguous. This CDR3 is 14 amino acids long. V gave up 3 bases and J gave up 8 bases, with 13 bases separating them. Germline CDR1 and CDR2: SEHNR and FQNEAQ (reference sequence). CDR3 sequence: CASSFQTWGEKLFF. The CDR3 DNA follows: TGTGCCAGCAGCTTCCAGACATGGGGAGAAAAACTGTTTTTT.

This clonotype was seen just once. The genes are TRBV3-1 and TRBJ2-6, with 10 bases aligning to TRBD1. V was clipped by 4 bases and J by 4 bases; unmatched bases: 10. This CDR3 contains 18 residues. The germline V gene encodes CDR1 LGHDT and CDR2 YNNKEL (reference sequence). CDR3 DNA sequence: TGTGCCAGCAGCCCAAAGACAGGGGGCTGGAAAGGGGCCAACGTCCTGACTTTC. Amino acid sequence: CASSPKTGGWKGANVLTF.

The V and J genes are TRBV24-1 and TRBJ1-1; tentative D call: TRBD1 (6 bases). V was trimmed by 7 bases and J by 7 bases, leaving 21 bases between them. Germline V gene lookup returns CDR1 KGHDR and CDR2 SFDVKD. The CDR3 is made up of 15 amino acids. The CDR3: CATRPPRTVIDEAFF. The DNA for the CDR3 is TGTGCCACCAGGCCTCCGAGGACAGTAATTGATGAAGCTTTCTTT.

V and J are TRBV7-9 and TRBJ2-5; 10 nucleotides line up with TRBD2. The CDR3 has 15 amino acids. Trimming took 2 bases from V and 7 from J; bases not matched to a gene: 7. Germline lookup yields CDR1 SEHNR and CDR2 FQNEAQ (reference sequence). CDR3 in amino acids: CASSLLLAGLLTQYF. The CDR3 nucleotides are TGTGCCAGCAGCTTACTACTAGCGGGGCTATTGACCCAGTACTTC. The full variable domain, its missing parts supplied by reference TRBV7-9 and TRBJ2-5, is DTGVSQNPRHKITKRGQNVTFRCDPISEHNRLYWYRQTLGQGPEFLTYFQNEAQLEKSRLLSDRFSAERPKGSFSTLEIQRTEQGDSAMYLCASSLLLAGLLTQYFGPGTRLLVL.

The sample holds one count of this clonotype. This chain joins TRBV20-1 and TRBJ2-7, with D possibly being TRBD2 (5 bases). Trimming pared 3 bases from V and 3 bases from J, leaving 9 bases between. This CDR3 contains 12 residues. Germline CDR1 is DFQATT and CDR2 is SNEGSKA (reference sequence). The CDR3 protein is CSARRGFYEQYF. The CDR3 nucleotides read TGCAGTGCTAGGAGAGGGTTCTACGAGCAGTACTTC.

The J gene is TRBJ2-3, the V gene TRBV20-1; D unresolved. V was cut by 2 bases and J by 0 bases, with 6 bases left in between. This CDR3 has 13 amino acids. Germline assignment: CDR1 DFQATT and CDR2 SNEGSKA (reference sequence). The CDR3 region is CSARTPSTDTQYF. CDR3 nucleotides: TGCAGTGCTAGAACGCCTAGCACAGATACGCAGTATTTT.

The rearrangement uses TRBV20-1 and TRBJ2-5; 9 bases are shared with TRBD1. From germline, CDR1 is DFQATT and CDR2 SNEGSKA (reference sequence). The CDR3 spans 15 residues. The V segment lost 2 bases and the J segment 4 bases; nucleotides outside the gene matches: 8. CDR3 nucleotide sequence: TGCAGTGCTAGAATGACAGGGGGGAGAATAGAGACCCAGTACTTC. Translated, it gives CSARMTGGRIETQYF.

V is TRBV25-1 and J is TRBJ2-7, with no clear D. Germline V lookup: CDR1 MGHDK, CDR2 SYGVNS. The CDR3 covers 11 residues. V was shortened by 4 bases and J by 6 bases, with 7 bases between the two germline ends. Here the CDR3 reads CASSVVFEQYF. The CDR3 bases are TGTGCCAGCAGTGTGGTTTTCGAGCAGTACTTC.

This chain links TRBV29-1 with TRBJ2-7; D unclear. The V end was cut by 5 bases, the J end by 2 bases, with 10 bases between. The CDR3 consists of 12 residues. Germline V gene sequence: CDR1 SQVTM, CDR2 ANQGSEA. The CDR3 DNA sequence: TGCAGCGTTCATGACGGTACCTACGAGCAGTACTTC. Its translation: CSVHDGTYEQYF.

V and J are TRBV4-1 and TRBJ1-4; D call uncertain. V was shortened by 5 bases and J by 2 bases, with 9 bases between the two germline ends. Germline V lookup: CDR1 MGHRA, CDR2 YSYEKL. This CDR3 spans 14 amino acids. The CDR3 region is CASSGGVTNEKLFF. Here the CDR3 DNA reads TGCGCCAGCAGCGGCGGGGTCACTAATGAAAAACTGTTTTTT.

The chain links TRBV18 to TRBJ2-5; 11 nucleotides line up with TRBD1. The CDR3 consists of 14 residues. CDR1 KGHSH and CDR2 LQKENI come from the germline V gene. Germline trimming cut 5 bases from V and 4 bases from J; bases unmatched to any gene: 3. The CDR3 loop reads CASSSGQGVETQYF. The CDR3 DNA follows: TGTGCCAGCTCATCGGGACAGGGGGTAGAGACCCAGTACTTC.

The rearrangement links TRBV6-5 to TRBJ2-7; maybe TRBD1 (6 bases). Germline V CDR1 and CDR2: MNHEY, SVGAGI. Trimming shortened V by 7 bases and J by 8 bases, and 21 bases separated the two germline ends. The CDR3 spans 14 residues. This CDR3 reads CASTSKRDTSQQYF. As DNA, the CDR3 is TGTGCCAGCACCAGTAAACGGGACACCTCCCAGCAGTACTTC.

The J gene is TRBJ2-7, the V gene TRBV7-2; 7 positions agree with TRBD1. Germline V gene sequence: CDR1 SGHTA, CDR2 FQGNSA. This CDR3 contains 13 residues. J lost 7 bases, V lost 4 bases, and 7 bases had no gene match. The CDR3 bases are TGTGCCAGCAGCTCGCTCAGGGGGATTGAGCAGTACTTC. Its protein product is CASSSLRGIEQYF.